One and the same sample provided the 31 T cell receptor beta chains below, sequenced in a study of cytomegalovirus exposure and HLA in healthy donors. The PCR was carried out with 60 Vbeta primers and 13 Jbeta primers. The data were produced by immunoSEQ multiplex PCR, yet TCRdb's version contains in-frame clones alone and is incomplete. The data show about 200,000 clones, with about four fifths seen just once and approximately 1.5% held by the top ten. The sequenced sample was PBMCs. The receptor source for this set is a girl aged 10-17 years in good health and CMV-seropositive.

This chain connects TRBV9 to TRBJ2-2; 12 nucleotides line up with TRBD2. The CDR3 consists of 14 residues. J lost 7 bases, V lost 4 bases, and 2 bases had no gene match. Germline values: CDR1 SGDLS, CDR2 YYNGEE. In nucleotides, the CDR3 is TGTGCCAGCAGCTTACTAGCGGGGGGCGGGGAGCTGTTTTTT. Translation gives CASSLLAGGGELFF.

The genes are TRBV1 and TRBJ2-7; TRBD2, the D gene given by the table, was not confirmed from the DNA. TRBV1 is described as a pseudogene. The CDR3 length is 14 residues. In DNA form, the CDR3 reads TGCACCAGCAGCCAAGGTCTAGCGGCCTTAGAGCAGTACTTC. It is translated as CTSSQGLAALEQYF.

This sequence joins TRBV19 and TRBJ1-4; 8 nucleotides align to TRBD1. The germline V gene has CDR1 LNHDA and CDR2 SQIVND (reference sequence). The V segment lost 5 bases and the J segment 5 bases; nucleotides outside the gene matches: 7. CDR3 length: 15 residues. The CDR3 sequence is CASSPPGGANEKLFF. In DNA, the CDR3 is TGTGCCAGTAGTCCCCCAGGGGGCGCGAATGAAAAACTGTTTTTT.

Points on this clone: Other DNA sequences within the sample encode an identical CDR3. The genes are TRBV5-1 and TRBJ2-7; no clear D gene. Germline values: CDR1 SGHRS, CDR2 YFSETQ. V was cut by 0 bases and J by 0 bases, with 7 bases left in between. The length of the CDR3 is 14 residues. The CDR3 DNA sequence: TGCGCCAGCAGCTTGGGCGGAAGCTCCTACGAGCAGTACTTC. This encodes CASSLGGSSYEQYF. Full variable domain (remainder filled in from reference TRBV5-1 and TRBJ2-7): KAGVTQTPRYLIKTRGQQVTLSCSPISGHRSVSWYQQTPGQGLQFLFEYFSETQRNKGNFPGRFSGRQFSNSRSEMNVSTLELGDSALYLCASSLGGSSYEQYFGPGTRLTVT.

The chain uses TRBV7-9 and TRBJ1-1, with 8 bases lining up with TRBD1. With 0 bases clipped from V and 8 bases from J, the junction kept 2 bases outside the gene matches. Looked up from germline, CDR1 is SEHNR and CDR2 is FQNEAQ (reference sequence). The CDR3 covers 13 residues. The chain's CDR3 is CASSLARQGEAFF. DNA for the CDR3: TGTGCCAGCAGCTTAGCGAGACAGGGGGAAGCTTTCTTT.

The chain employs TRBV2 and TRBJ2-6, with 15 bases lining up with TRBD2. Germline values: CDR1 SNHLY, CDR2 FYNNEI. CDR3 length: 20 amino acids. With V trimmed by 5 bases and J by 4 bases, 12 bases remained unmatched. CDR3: CASSTRTSGGAFSGANVLTF. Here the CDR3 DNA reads TGTGCCAGCAGTACCCGGACTAGCGGGGGGGCCTTTTCAGGGGCCAACGTCCTGACTTTC.

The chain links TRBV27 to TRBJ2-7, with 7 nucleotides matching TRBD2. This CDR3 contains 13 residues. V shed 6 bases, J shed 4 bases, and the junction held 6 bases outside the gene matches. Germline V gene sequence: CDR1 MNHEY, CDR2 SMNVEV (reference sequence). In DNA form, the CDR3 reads TGTGCCAGCAGCCTCACTAGCGTATACGAGCAGTACTTC. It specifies CASSLTSVYEQYF.

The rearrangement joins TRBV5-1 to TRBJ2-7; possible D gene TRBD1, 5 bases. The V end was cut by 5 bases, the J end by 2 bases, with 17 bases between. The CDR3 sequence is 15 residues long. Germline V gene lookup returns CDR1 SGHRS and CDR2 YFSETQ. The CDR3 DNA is TGCGCCAGCAGGGGGATGGGGCAGCTAACCTACGAGCAGTACTTC. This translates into CASRGMGQLTYEQYF. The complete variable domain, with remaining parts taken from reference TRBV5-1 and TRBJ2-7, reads KAGVTQTPRYLIKTRGQQVTLSCSPISGHRSVSWYQQTPGQGLQFLFEYFSETQRNKGNFPGRFSGRQFSNSRSEMNVSTLELGDSALYLCASRGMGQLTYEQYFGPGTRLTVT.

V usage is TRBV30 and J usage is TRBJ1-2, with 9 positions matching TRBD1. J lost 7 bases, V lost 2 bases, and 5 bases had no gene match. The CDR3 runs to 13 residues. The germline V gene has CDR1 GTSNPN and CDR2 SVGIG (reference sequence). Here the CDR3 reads CAWSRTGAGGYTF. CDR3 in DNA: TGTGCCTGGAGTAGGACAGGGGCGGGTGGCTACACCTTC.

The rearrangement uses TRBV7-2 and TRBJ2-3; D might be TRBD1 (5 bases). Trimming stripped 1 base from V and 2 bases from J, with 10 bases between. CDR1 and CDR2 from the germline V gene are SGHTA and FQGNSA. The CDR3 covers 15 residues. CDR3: CASSLGGSLTDTQYF. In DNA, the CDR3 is TGTGCCAGCAGCTTAGGGGGCTCTCTCACAGATACGCAGTATTTT.

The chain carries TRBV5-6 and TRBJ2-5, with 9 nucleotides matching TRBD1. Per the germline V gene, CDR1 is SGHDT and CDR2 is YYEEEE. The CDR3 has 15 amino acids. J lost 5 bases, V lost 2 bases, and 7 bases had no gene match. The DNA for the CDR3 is TGTGCCAGCAGCTTTGCAACAGGGGGCTTGGAGACCCAGTACTTC. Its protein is CASSFATGGLETQYF.

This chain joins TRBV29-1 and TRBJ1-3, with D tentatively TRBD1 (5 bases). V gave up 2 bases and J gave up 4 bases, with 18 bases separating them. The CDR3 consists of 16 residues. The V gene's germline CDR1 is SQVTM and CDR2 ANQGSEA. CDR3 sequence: CSVEFPRDSPGNTIYF. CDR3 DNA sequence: TGCAGCGTTGAATTCCCCCGGGACTCTCCGGGAAACACCATATATTTT.

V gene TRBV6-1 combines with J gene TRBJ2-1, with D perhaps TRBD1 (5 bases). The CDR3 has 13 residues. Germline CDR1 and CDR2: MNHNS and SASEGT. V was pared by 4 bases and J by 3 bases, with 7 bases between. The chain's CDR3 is CASSVDSYNEQFF. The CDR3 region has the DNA TGTGCCAGCAGTGTCGACAGCTACAATGAGCAGTTCTTC.

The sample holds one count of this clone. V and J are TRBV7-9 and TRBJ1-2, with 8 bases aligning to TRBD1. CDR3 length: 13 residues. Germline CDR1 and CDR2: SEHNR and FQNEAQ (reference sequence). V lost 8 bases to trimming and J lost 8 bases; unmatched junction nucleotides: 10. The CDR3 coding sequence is TGTGCCAGCGGACCTACAGGGGGGATAGGCTACACCTTC. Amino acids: CASGPTGGIGYTF.

CDR3 coding DNA: TGCGCCAGCAGCTTTACCATGGAGGAGTTCGAGCAGTACTTC. It yields the protein CASSFTMEEFEQYF. The chain couples TRBV5-1 to TRBJ2-7; D possibly corresponds to TRBD2 (5 bases). CDR3 length equals 14 residues. From germline, CDR1 is SGHRS and CDR2 YFSETQ. Trimming took off 2 bases at V and 6 bases at J, with 15 bases between the two ends.

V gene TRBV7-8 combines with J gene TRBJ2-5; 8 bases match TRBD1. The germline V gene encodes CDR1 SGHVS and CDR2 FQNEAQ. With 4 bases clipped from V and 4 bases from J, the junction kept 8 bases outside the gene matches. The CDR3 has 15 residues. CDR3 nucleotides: TGTGCCAGCAGCTATTGGCAGGGGGCGAGAGAGACCCAGTACTTC. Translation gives CASSYWQGARETQYF.

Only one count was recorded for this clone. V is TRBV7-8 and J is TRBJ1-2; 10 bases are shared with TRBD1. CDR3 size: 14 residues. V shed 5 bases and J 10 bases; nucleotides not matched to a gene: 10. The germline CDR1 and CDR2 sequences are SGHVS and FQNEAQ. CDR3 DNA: TGTGCCAGCAGCCCCGGGACAGGGGCTACGAACTACACCTTC. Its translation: CASSPGTGATNYTF. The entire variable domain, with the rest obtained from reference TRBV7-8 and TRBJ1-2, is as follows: GAGVSQSPRYKVAKRGQDVALRCDPISGHVSLFWYQQALGQGPEFLTYFQNEAQLDKSGLPSDRFFAERPEGSVSTLKIQRTQQEDSAVYLCASSPGTGATNYTFGSGTRLTVV.

CDR3 bases: TGTGCCAGCAGCTTTTTGCCAGACTACGAGCAGTACTTC. This codes for CASSFLPDYEQYF. The chain joins TRBV5-4 to TRBJ2-7; D gene uncertain. The CDR3 loop spans 13 amino acids. Looked up from germline, CDR1 is SGHNT and CDR2 is YYREEE (reference sequence). V lost 2 bases, J lost 3 bases, and 9 bases lay in between.

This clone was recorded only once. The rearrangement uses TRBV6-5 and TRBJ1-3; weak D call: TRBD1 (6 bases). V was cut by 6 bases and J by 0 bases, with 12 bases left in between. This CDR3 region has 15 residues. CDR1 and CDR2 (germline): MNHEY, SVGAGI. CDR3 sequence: CASSPGTHSGNTIYF. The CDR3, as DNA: TGTGCCAGCAGCCCCGGGACACACTCTGGAAACACCATATATTTT.

DNA of the CDR3: TGTGCCAGCAGCTTATTGGCGGATCTGGCTAATTCACCCCTCCACTTT. Encoded protein: CASSLLADLANSPLHF. The rearrangement links TRBV7-9 to TRBJ1-6; D unresolved. The germline V gene has CDR1 SEHNR and CDR2 FQNEAQ (reference sequence). This CDR3 region has 16 residues. V lost 2 bases, J lost 6 bases, and 14 bases lay in between.

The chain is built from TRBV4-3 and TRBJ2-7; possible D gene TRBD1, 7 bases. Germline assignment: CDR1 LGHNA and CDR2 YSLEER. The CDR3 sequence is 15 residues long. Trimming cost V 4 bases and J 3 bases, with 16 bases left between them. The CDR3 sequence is CASSRGQGGVYEQYF. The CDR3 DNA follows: TGCGCCAGCAGCCGCGGCCAGGGGGGAGTCTACGAGCAGTACTTC.

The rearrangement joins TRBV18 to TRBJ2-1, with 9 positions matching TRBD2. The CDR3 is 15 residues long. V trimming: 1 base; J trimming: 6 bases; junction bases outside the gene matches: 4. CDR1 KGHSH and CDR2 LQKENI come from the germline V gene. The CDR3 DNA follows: TGTGCCAGCTCACCACGGGGACTAGCAGGCAATGAGCAGTTCTTC. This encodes CASSPRGLAGNEQFF.

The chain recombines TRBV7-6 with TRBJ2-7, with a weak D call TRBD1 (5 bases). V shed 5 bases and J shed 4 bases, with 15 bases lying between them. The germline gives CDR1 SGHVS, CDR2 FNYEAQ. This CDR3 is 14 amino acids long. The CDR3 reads CASSRDVQGYEQYF. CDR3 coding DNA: TGTGCCAGCAGCCGTGACGTCCAGGGATACGAGCAGTACTTC. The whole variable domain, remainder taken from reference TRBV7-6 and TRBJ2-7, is GAGVSQSPRYKVTKRGQDVALRCDPISGHVSLYWYRQALGQGPEFLTYFNYEAQQDKSGLPNDRFSAERPEGSISTLTIQRTEQRDSAMYRCASSRDVQGYEQYFGPGTRLTVT.

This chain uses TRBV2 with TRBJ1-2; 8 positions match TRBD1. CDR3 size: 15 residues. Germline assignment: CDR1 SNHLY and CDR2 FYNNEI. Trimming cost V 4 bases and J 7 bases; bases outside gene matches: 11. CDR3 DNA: TGTGCCAGCAGTGCTCGCACGGATGGACAGGGTGGCTACACCTTC. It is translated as CASSARTDGQGGYTF.

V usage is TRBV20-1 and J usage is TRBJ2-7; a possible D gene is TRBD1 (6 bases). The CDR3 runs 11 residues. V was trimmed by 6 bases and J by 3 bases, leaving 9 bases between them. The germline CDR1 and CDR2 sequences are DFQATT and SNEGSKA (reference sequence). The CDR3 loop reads CSAARGYEQYF. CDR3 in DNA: TGCAGTGCCGCCAGGGGCTACGAGCAGTACTTC.

The CDR3 sequence is CASSRDSHPFEQYF. The CDR3 DNA sequence: TGTGCCAGCAGCCGCGACTCCCACCCCTTCGAGCAGTACTTC. This chain links TRBV9 with TRBJ2-7; D uncertain. Trimming shortened V by 4 bases and J by 6 bases, and 17 bases separated the two germline ends. This CDR3 spans 14 amino acids. Germline V CDR1 and CDR2: SGDLS, YYNGEE.

CDR3 sequence reads: CASGPSGGEQFF. The CDR3 DNA reads as TGTGCCAGCGGGCCTAGCGGCGGTGAGCAGTTCTTC. J is TRBJ2-1 and V is TRBV2; 7 bases are shared with TRBD2. V was pared by 8 bases and J by 9 bases, with 7 bases of the junction left unmatched. This CDR3 is built from 12 residues. Germline lookup yields CDR1 SNHLY and CDR2 FYNNEI.

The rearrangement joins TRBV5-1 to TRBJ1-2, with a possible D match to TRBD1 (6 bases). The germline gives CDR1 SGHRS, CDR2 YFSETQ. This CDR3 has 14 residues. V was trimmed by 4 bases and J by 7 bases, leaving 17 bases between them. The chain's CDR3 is CASSPGTNVGGYTF. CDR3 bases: TGCGCCAGCAGCCCCGGGACAAATGTTGGTGGCTACACCTTC.

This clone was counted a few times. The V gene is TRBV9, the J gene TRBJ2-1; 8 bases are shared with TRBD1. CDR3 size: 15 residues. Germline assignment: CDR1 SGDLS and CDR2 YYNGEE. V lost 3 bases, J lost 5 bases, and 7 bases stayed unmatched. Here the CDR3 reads CASSARQGWDNEQFF. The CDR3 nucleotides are TGTGCCAGCAGCGCCCGACAGGGGTGGGACAATGAGCAGTTCTTC.

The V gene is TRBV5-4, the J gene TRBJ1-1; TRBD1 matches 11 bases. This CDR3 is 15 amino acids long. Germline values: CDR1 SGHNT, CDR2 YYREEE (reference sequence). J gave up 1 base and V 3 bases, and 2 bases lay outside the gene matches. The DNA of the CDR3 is TGTGCCAGCAGCTCGGGACAGGGGGGGAACACTGAAGCTTTCTTT. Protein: CASSSGQGGNTEAFF.

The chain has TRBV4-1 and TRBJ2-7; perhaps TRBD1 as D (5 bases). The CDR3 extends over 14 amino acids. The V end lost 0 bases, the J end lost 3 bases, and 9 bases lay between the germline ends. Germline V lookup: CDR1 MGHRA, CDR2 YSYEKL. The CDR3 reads CASSQDTGYYEQYF. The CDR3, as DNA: TGCGCCAGCAGCCAAGATACAGGCTACTACGAGCAGTACTTC.